This note documents a single T cell receptor beta chain sequence. No antigen is known for it. These data belong to a study of cytomegalovirus exposure and HLA in healthy donors. General study results and limits: Indistinguishable V segments, including TRBV6-2 and TRBV6-3, were excluded.

This PCR relied on a set of 60 Vbeta primers and 13 Jbeta primers. The data were produced by immunoSEQ multiplex PCR, yet TCRdb's version contains in-frame clones alone and is incomplete. This table holds around 180,000 clones, around 80% found once. CDR1 LGHNT and CDR2 FRNRAP come from the germline V gene. The CDR3 contains 16 residues. V trimming: 6 bases; J trimming: 4 bases; junction bases outside the gene matches: 12. This TCR was sampled from a woman aged 40 to 55 in good health and CMV-seronegative. The V and J genes are TRBV12-5 and TRBJ2-5; TRBD2 agrees at 9 bases. Material: PBMCs. The CDR3 bases are TGTGCTAGTGGCGCTCCGGCGGGGGGGGCAGGAGAGACCCAGTACTTC. Translated: CASGAPAGGAGETQYF.